Listed below are T cell receptor beta chains from one sample, sequenced in a study of blood T cell repertoires in COVID-19. Method: immunoSEQ multiplex PCR; TCRdb's copy keeps in-frame clones and lacks some. This sample has roughly 410,000 clones, with approximately 87% found just once. The sample consisted of peripheral blood. Receptor source: a woman aged 55-69 years with COVID-19, enrolled during active disease. Each CDR3 is given with its conserved first and last residue. D genes are given only for firm matches. Some rows have no size entry. The others give once, few or many, or a class for an expanded clone.

v_call	clone_size	j_call	d_call	cdr3_aa	cdr3_nt
TRBV2	NA	TRBJ1-2	TRBD1	CASSEAGQGGGYTF	TGTGCCAGCAGTGAAGCGGGACAGGGAGGTGGCTACACCTTC
TRBV29-1	few	TRBJ2-5	TRBD2	CSVGALAGAETQYF	TGCAGCGTTGGAGCGCTAGCGGGGGCAGAGACCCAGTACTTC
TRBV6-5	NA	TRBJ1-5	TRBD1	CASSHRGWTQPQHF	TGTGCCAGCAGTCACAGGGGTTGGACCCAGCCCCAGCATTTT
TRBV6-1	NA	TRBJ1-1	NA	CASSEFGMRAGAFF	TGTGCCAGCAGTGAGTTCGGGATGCGGGCGGGGGCTTTCTTT
TRBV7-2	NA	TRBJ1-5	NA	CASSLRESFQPQHF	TGTGCCAGCAGCTTGAGGGAGAGTTTTCAGCCCCAGCATTTT
TRBV6-1	NA	TRBJ2-2	TRBD2	CASSGLAGAIGTGELFF	TGTGCCAGCAGTGGACTAGCGGGGGCGATCGGCACCGGGGAGCTGTTTTTT
TRBV19	NA	TRBJ2-1	NA	CASSIGSAGHSYNEQFF	TGTGCCAGTAGTATAGGCTCGGCGGGCCACTCCTACAATGAGCAGTTCTTC
TRBV5-4	NA	TRBJ2-7	TRBD1	CASSTGQVKEQYF	TGTGCCAGCAGCACCGGACAGGTCAAGGAGCAGTACTTC
TRBV30	NA	TRBJ1-5	NA	CAWSSTVDNQPQHF	TGTGCCTGGAGTAGTACGGTCGACAATCAGCCCCAGCATTTT
TRBV6-6	NA	TRBJ2-2	NA	CASRQANTGELFF	TGTGCCAGCAGGCAGGCGAACACCGGGGAGCTGTTTTTT
TRBV6-5	NA	TRBJ1-2	NA	CASSYQKGYGDYGYTF	TGTGCCAGCAGTTATCAAAAGGGGTATGGAGACTATGGCTACACCTTC
TRBV6-5	NA	TRBJ1-5	TRBD1	CASRKGQGNQPQHF	TGTGCCAGCAGGAAGGGACAGGGTAATCAGCCCCAGCATTTT
TRBV7-9	NA	TRBJ1-4	NA	CASTLGTNEKLFF	TGTGCCAGCACTCTCGGAACTAATGAAAAACTGTTTTTT
TRBV19	few	TRBJ1-2	NA	CASSETGKRGYTF	TGTGCCAGTAGTGAGACAGGAAAAAGGGGCTACACCTTC
TRBV10-3	NA	TRBJ1-1	TRBD1	CAIRGQGPNPEAFF	TGTGCCATCAGGGGACAGGGCCCGAACCCTGAAGCTTTCTTT
TRBV7-2	NA	TRBJ1-6	NA	CASSIDSINSPLHF	TGTGCCAGCAGCATCGACAGTATCAATTCACCCCTCCACTTT
TRBV18	NA	TRBJ1-3	NA	CASSLSGATTTIYF	TGTGCCAGCTCACTCTCAGGGGCAACTACCACCATATATTTT
TRBV6-5	NA	TRBJ2-1	NA	CASSSPGAAYNEQFF	TGTGCCAGCAGTTCCCCAGGGGCTGCTTACAATGAGCAGTTCTTC
TRBV19	NA	TRBJ1-1	TRBD1	CASSVQGAAEAFF	TGTGCCAGTAGTGTACAGGGGGCAGCTGAAGCTTTCTTT
TRBV7-3	NA	TRBJ2-1	NA	CASSLKARLTVNEQFF	TGTGCCAGCAGCTTAAAAGCTAGGCTAACGGTTAATGAGCAGTTCTTC
TRBV7-2	once	TRBJ1-6	NA	CASSLASFINSPLHF	TGTGCCAGCAGCTTAGCCAGTTTCATTAATTCACCCCTCCACTTT
TRBV19	NA	TRBJ2-2	NA	CASSMEGGTGELFF	TGTGCCAGTAGTATGGAGGGAGGAACCGGGGAGCTGTTTTTT
TRBV18	NA	TRBJ1-3	TRBD1	CASSPRKTGGSGNTIYF	TGTGCCAGCTCACCACGAAAGACAGGGGGCTCTGGAAACACCATATATTTT
TRBV15	NA	TRBJ1-5	TRBD1	CATSRDAGRGIQPQHF	TGTGCCACCAGCAGAGATGCGGGCAGGGGGATTCAGCCCCAGCATTTT
TRBV12-2	NA	TRBJ1-5	NA	CASRLAPPGSNQPQHF	TGTGCAAGTCGCTTAGCCCCCCCAGGAAGCAATCAGCCCCAGCATTTT
TRBV12-3/TRBV12-4	NA	TRBJ1-2	NA	CASSKRGGYGYTF	TGTGCCAGCAGTAAGAGGGGGGGCTATGGCTACACCTTC
TRBV6-1	NA	TRBJ2-7	TRBD2	CASSATSGGPYYEQYF	TGTGCCAGCAGTGCGACTAGCGGGGGGCCCTACTACGAGCAGTACTTC
TRBV2	NA	TRBJ1-1	NA	CASRYRKMNTEAFF	TGTGCCAGCAGATACAGGAAAATGAACACTGAAGCTTTCTTT
TRBV23-1	NA	TRBJ1-6	TRBD1	CASSQSLLQGALNSPLHF	TGCGCCAGCAGTCAATCGTTACTTCAGGGGGCCCTTAATTCACCCCTCCACTTT
TRBV27	NA	TRBJ2-6	NA	CASKGLDESGANVLTF	TGTGCCAGCAAGGGGCTGGACGAATCTGGGGCCAACGTCCTGACTTTC
TRBV6-5	NA	TRBJ1-2	TRBD1	CASSRQGGDGGYTF	TGTGCCAGCAGTCGACAGGGGGGGGATGGTGGCTACACCTTC
TRBV5-4	NA	TRBJ2-1	NA	CASSLGTGGYNEQFF	TGTGCCAGCAGCCTCGGGACCGGGGGTTACAATGAGCAGTTCTTC
TRBV28	NA	TRBJ2-7	NA	CASSLRRTLGSYEQYF	TGTGCCAGCAGTTTAAGGCGGACCCTGGGGAGCTACGAGCAGTACTTC
TRBV11-2	NA	TRBJ2-3	NA	CASSLGTGYGTDTQYF	TGTGCCAGCAGCTTAGGTACGGGATATGGCACAGATACGCAGTATTTT
TRBV28	NA	TRBJ1-5	TRBD1	CASSSEYRDRFSQPQHF	TGTGCCAGCAGTTCAGAATACCGGGACAGATTTTCTCAGCCCCAGCATTTT
TRBV9	NA	TRBJ2-5	NA	CASSVGGAQETQYF	TGTGCCAGCAGTGTCGGGGGTGCCCAAGAGACCCAGTACTTC
TRBV6-5	NA	TRBJ2-5	NA	CASSYFRAAETQYF	TGTGCCAGCAGTTATTTCAGGGCCGCGGAGACCCAGTACTTC
TRBV3-1/TRBV3-2	NA	TRBJ1-1	NA	CASRGTRSTEAFF	TGTGCCAGCAGGGGGACAAGGAGCACTGAAGCTTTCTTT
TRBV28	NA	TRBJ1-6	TRBD1	CASRSGTANNSPLHF	TGTGCCAGCAGGTCCGGGACAGCCAATAATTCACCCCTCCACTTT
TRBV5-1	NA	TRBJ2-3	TRBD1	CASSKDRTGSDTQYF	TGCGCCAGCAGCAAGGACAGGACGGGTTCGGATACGCAGTATTTT
TRBV6-1	NA	TRBJ1-6	NA	CASSEGTANSYNSPLHF	TGTGCCAGCAGTGAAGGGACAGCAAACTCCTATAATTCACCCCTCCACTTT
TRBV19	NA	TRBJ2-5	TRBD2	CASSTLAGQETQYF	TGTGCCAGTAGTACGCTAGCGGGGCAAGAGACCCAGTACTTC
TRBV7-2	NA	TRBJ2-5	NA	CASSLEAGNQETQYF	TGTGCCAGCAGCTTAGAGGCGGGAAATCAAGAGACCCAGTACTTC
TRBV7-3	NA	TRBJ2-7	NA	CASSLRRDRPYEQYF	TGTGCCAGCAGCTTGAGGAGGGACAGACCCTACGAGCAGTACTTC
TRBV5-1	NA	TRBJ2-7	TRBD1	CASSLSGGSYEQYF	TGCGCCAGCAGCTTATCAGGGGGCTCCTACGAGCAGTACTTC
TRBV5-4	NA	TRBJ2-1	TRBD2	CASSWGLAGDLDEQFF	TGTGCCAGCAGCTGGGGACTAGCGGGGGATCTGGATGAGCAGTTCTTC
TRBV7-3	few	TRBJ2-2	TRBD2	CASSPLAGNTGELFF	TGTGCCAGCAGCCCACTAGCGGGGAACACCGGGGAGCTGTTTTTT
TRBV18	NA	TRBJ1-4	TRBD1	CASSSQGAGEKLFF	TGTGCCAGCTCATCACAGGGGGCGGGCGAAAAACTGTTTTTT
TRBV7-3	NA	TRBJ2-7	NA	CASSLQAHSYEQYF	TGTGCCAGCAGCTTACAGGCACACTCCTACGAGCAGTACTTC
TRBV18	NA	TRBJ2-1	NA	CASSATGYEQFF	TGTGCCAGCTCGGCTACAGGTTATGAGCAGTTCTTC
TRBV28	NA	TRBJ1-1	TRBD1	CASSKGQLYTEAFF	TGTGCCAGCAGCAAGGGACAGCTTTACACTGAAGCTTTCTTT
TRBV10-3	NA	TRBJ2-2	NA	CAISATVGGPGELFF	TGTGCCATCAGTGCGACAGTGGGGGGGCCCGGGGAGCTGTTTTTT